This entry features one T cell receptor (beta chain) sequence. This sample is part of a study of shared clonotypes between healthy human individuals. Germline-derived CDR1 and CDR2 are SGHDN and FVKESK. The V end was cut by 5 bases, the J end by 0 bases, with 8 bases between. There are 15 residues in the CDR3. The table came from immunoSEQ multiplex PCR; TCRdb's copy has only in-frame clones and leaves some out. The repertoire consists of some 500,000 clones, with roughly four fifths occurring once and the leading ten covering 12%. Sequenced sample: PBMCs. The chain carries TRBV14 and TRBJ2-6; D remains unclear. The TCR comes from a woman between 40 and 55 years old in good health. Some clones in this sample may be carry-over from other donors' samples. Here the CDR3 DNA reads TGTGCCAGCAGCTGGGCCGACTCTGGGGCCAACGTCCTGACTTTC. Residues: CASSWADSGANVLTF.